This is a list of T cell receptor beta chains from one sample in a study of control samples from healthy donors and cancer patients. The assay was immunoSEQ multiplex PCR, and TCRdb's table has in-frame clones only and misses some. The sample shows over 100,000 clones, around 88% of them seen only once. Sequences were obtained from blood. The receptors shown here come from a man in his forties in good health. The CDR3 runs from the conserved cysteine through the conserved F or W. A D gene is named only where the DNA matches it firmly. Some rows mark clone size as missing; the rest say once, few, many or name a class of expanded clone.

D	size	V	J	CDR3	DNA
-	once	TRBV13	TRBJ1-5	CANSLRGAYQPQHF	TGTGCCAACAGCTTGCGGGGGGCGTATCAGCCCCAGCATTTT
TRBD2	-	TRBV5-1	TRBJ2-3	CASSLFGPGGGQDTQYF	TGCGCCAGCAGCTTGTTCGGCCCCGGGGGGGGTCAAGATACGCAGTATTTT
-	-	TRBV5-6	TRBJ1-5	CASSLSLGYIRSNQPQHF	TGTGCCAGCAGCTTGTCTCTGGGATATATACGGAGCAATCAGCCCCAGCATTTT
TRBD1	-	TRBV7-9	TRBJ2-2	CASSPGQGDTGELFF	TGTGCCAGCAGCCCGGGACAGGGTGACACCGGGGAGCTGTTTTTT
TRBD1	-	TRBV18	TRBJ1-5	CASSQYDRDQPQHF	TGTGCCAGCTCACAATACGACAGGGATCAGCCCCAGCATTTT
-	once	TRBV6-4	TRBJ1-5	CASSPESNQPQHF	TGTGCCAGCAGCCCGGAGAGCAATCAGCCCCAGCATTTT
-	-	TRBV7-2	TRBJ2-7	CASSSLQGEQYF	TGTGCCAGCAGCTCACTACAGGGAGAACAGTACTTC
TRBD1	-	TRBV4-1	TRBJ1-5	CASSQGEGGMGQPQHF	TGCGCCAGCAGCCAAGGGGAAGGGGGCATGGGTCAGCCCCAGCATTTT
-	-	TRBV6-4	TRBJ1-2	CASPLTQPGHGYGYTF	TGTGCCAGCCCCTTAACCCAACCGGGACACGGCTATGGCTACACCTTC
TRBD2	few	TRBV10-1	TRBJ2-3	CASSEWGLAGRTDTQYF	TGCGCCAGCAGTGAGTGGGGACTAGCGGGGCGCACAGATACGCAGTATTTT
TRBD2	-	TRBV7-6	TRBJ2-2	CASSVLAGGSTGELFF	TGTGCCAGCAGCGTACTAGCGGGGGGGTCCACCGGGGAGCTGTTTTTT
-	once	TRBV15	TRBJ1-2	CATSRDLTAANYGYTF	TGTGCCACCAGCAGAGATCTCACGGCAGCTAACTATGGCTACACCTTC
-	once	TRBV27	TRBJ2-1	CASSLIPRDGEQFF	TGTGCCAGCAGCCTAATCCCCAGGGACGGGGAGCAGTTCTTC
TRBD1	-	TRBV7-9	TRBJ2-3	CASSKQGRRVADTQYF	TGTGCCAGCAGCAAACAGGGGAGAAGGGTTGCAGATACGCAGTATTTT
-	-	TRBV9	TRBJ1-1	CASSVETNTEAFF	TGTGCCAGCAGCGTAGAGACCAACACTGAAGCTTTCTTT
-	-	TRBV5-1	TRBJ2-5	CASSLFPRQEETQYF	TGCGCCAGCAGCTTGTTTCCCAGACAGGAAGAGACCCAGTACTTC
-	-	TRBV7-9	TRBJ1-4	CASSLSLNNEKLFF	TGTGCCAGCAGCTTATCGTTGAATAATGAAAAACTGTTTTTT
-	-	TRBV6-5	TRBJ1-4	CASTGVNEKLFF	TGTGCCAGCACAGGGGTTAATGAAAAACTGTTTTTT
-	-	TRBV30	TRBJ1-6	CACSTGSLSDSPLHF	TGTGCCTGTTCAACGGGATCTCTATCGGATTCACCCCTCCACTTT
-	-	TRBV10-1	TRBJ1-6	CASSTGLLSSYNSPLHF	TGCGCCAGCAGTACGGGACTCTTGAGCTCCTATAATTCACCCCTCCACTTT
TRBD1	once	TRBV7-2	TRBJ1-6	CASSLRRDSYSPLHF	TGTGCCAGCAGCTTACGCCGGGACAGCTATTCACCCCTCCACTTT
-	-	TRBV6-5	TRBJ1-5	CASSTSSDQPQHF	TGTGCCAGCAGTACTTCCTCGGATCAGCCCCAGCATTTT
-	-	TRBV6-5	TRBJ1-2	CASSYSVPDSNYGYTF	TGTGCCAGCAGTTACTCGGTGCCCGACTCTAACTATGGCTACACCTTC
-	-	TRBV11-3	TRBJ2-7	CASSFTSYEQYF	TGTGCCAGCAGCTTTACTTCCTACGAGCAGTACTTC
-	-	TRBV12-3/TRBV12-4	TRBJ1-2	CASRSQGKDGYTF	TGTGCCAGCAGGAGTCAGGGAAAAGATGGCTACACCTTC
TRBD1	-	TRBV19	TRBJ2-1	CASTDREGDEQFF	TGTGCCAGTACAGACAGGGAAGGGGATGAGCAGTTCTTC
TRBD1	-	TRBV5-1	TRBJ1-2	CASSSAGGPIDYGYTF	TGCGCCAGCAGCTCTGCAGGGGGTCCTATCGACTATGGCTACACCTTC
-	-	TRBV9	TRBJ1-4	CASSVLEGAEKLFF	TGTGCCAGCAGCGTTTTGGAAGGGGCTGAAAAACTGTTTTTT
-	-	TRBV9	TRBJ2-5	CASSIAGGRETQYF	TGTGCCAGCAGCATTGCAGGAGGGCGGGAGACCCAGTACTTC
TRBD1	-	TRBV6-5	TRBJ2-7	CASSLSYRGLYEQYF	TGTGCCAGCAGTTTATCCTACAGGGGGCTCTACGAGCAGTACTTC
TRBD2	-	TRBV6-2/TRBV6-3	TRBJ2-1	CASSSTRTSFNNEQFF	TGTGCCAGCAGTTCGACGCGGACTAGCTTTAACAATGAGCAGTTCTTC
TRBD2	-	TRBV3-1/TRBV3-2	TRBJ2-5	CASSPRTSGRQETQYF	TGTGCCAGCAGCCCCAGGACTAGCGGGAGGCAAGAGACCCAGTACTTC
TRBD2	-	TRBV19	TRBJ2-7	CASSVAGGTYEQYF	TGTGCCAGTAGTGTAGCGGGGGGAACCTACGAGCAGTACTTC
-	-	TRBV18	TRBJ1-4	CASSYTSGTEKLFF	TGTGCCAGCTCTTACACCTCCGGGACAGAAAAACTGTTTTTT
TRBD2	-	TRBV11-2	TRBJ2-3	CASSLRGAGATDTQYF	TGTGCCAGCAGCCTTCGGGGAGCGGGGGCCACAGATACGCAGTATTTT
-	-	TRBV28	TRBJ2-2	CASSLYSTTGTGELFF	TGTGCCAGCAGTTTATACTCGACAACAGGGACCGGGGAGCTGTTTTTT
TRBD1	-	TRBV7-2	TRBJ2-7	CASSTQAGGSYEQYF	TGTGCCAGCAGCACCCAAGCAGGGGGCTCCTACGAGCAGTACTTC
-	-	TRBV5-1	TRBJ1-6	CASSLDSPNSPLHF	TGCGCCAGCAGCTTGGATTCACCAAATTCACCCCTCCACTTT
-	-	TRBV9	TRBJ1-2	CASSVSAANYGYTF	TGTGCCAGCAGCGTATCGGCGGCCAACTATGGCTACACCTTC
-	-	TRBV7-2	TRBJ1-2	CASSLAHGANYGYTF	TGTGCCAGCAGCTTAGCCCACGGGGCTAACTATGGCTACACCTTC
-	-	TRBV19	TRBJ1-1	CASSTTEESTEAFF	TGTGCCAGTAGTACGACGGAGGAGAGCACTGAAGCTTTCTTT
-	-	TRBV7-8	TRBJ1-5	CASSLVAGAQPQHF	TGTGCCAGCAGCTTAGTAGCCGGGGCTCAGCCCCAGCATTTT
TRBD1	-	TRBV15	TRBJ1-2	CATSRSPGQGFLGFIPGYTF	TGTGCCACCAGCAGATCGCCGGGACAGGGTTTTCTGGGCTTTATTCCTGGCTACACCTTC
-	-	TRBV30	TRBJ1-4	CAWNFRWNEKLFF	TGTGCCTGGAATTTTAGGTGGAATGAAAAACTGTTTTTT
-	-	TRBV12-5	TRBJ2-1	CASGLTGFRDEQFF	TGTGCTAGTGGTTTAACAGGGTTCCGGGATGAGCAGTTCTTC
TRBD1	-	TRBV27	TRBJ1-6	CASSWTGSYSPLHF	TGTGCCAGCAGCTGGACAGGGTCCTACTCACCCCTCCACTTT
-	-	TRBV6-5	TRBJ1-3	CASTQGTIGNTIYF	TGTGCCAGCACACAGGGAACAATTGGAAACACCATATATTTT
TRBD1	few	TRBV5-1	TRBJ2-3	CASSSSPGGLTDTQYF	TGCGCCAGCAGCTCCTCACCAGGGGGTCTCACAGATACGCAGTATTTT
-	-	TRBV5-4	TRBJ2-3	CASSLVGGSGPAATQYF	TGTGCCAGCAGCTTGGTGGGAGGTAGCGGTCCGGCGGCAACGCAGTATTTT
-	-	TRBV29-1	TRBJ2-1	CSVAMGGEQFF	TGCAGCGTCGCGATGGGAGGTGAGCAGTTCTTC
TRBD2	once	TRBV5-4	TRBJ2-1	CASSLAHLSGGAGEQFF	TGTGCCAGCAGCTTGGCCCACTTGAGCGGGGGGGCCGGGGAGCAGTTCTTC
TRBD1	-	TRBV6-6	TRBJ1-5	CASSPNAGTGNQPQHF	TGTGCCAGCAGTCCCAATGCCGGGACAGGAAATCAGCCCCAGCATTTT
TRBD1	-	TRBV4-1	TRBJ1-5	CASSQAGGPQHF	TGCGCCAGCAGCCAAGCAGGGGGGCCCCAGCATTTT
TRBD1	-	TRBV5-4	TRBJ1-6	CASPRRDSQSSYNSPLHF	TGTGCCAGCCCGAGGCGGGACAGCCAGAGCTCCTATAATTCACCCCTCCACTTT
TRBD1	-	TRBV27	TRBJ1-2	CASSGQGFGNYGYTF	TGTGCCAGCAGTGGACAGGGGTTCGGGAACTATGGCTACACCTTC